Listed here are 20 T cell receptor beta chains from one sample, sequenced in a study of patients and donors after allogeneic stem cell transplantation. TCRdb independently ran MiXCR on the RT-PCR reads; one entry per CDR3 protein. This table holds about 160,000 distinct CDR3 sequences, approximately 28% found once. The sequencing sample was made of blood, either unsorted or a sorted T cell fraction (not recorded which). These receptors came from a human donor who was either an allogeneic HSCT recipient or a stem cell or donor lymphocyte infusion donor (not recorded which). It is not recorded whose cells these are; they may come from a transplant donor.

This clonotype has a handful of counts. The CDR3 nucleotides read TGTGCCAGCCGGGGACAGATGAACACTGAAGCTTTCTTT. Residues: CASRGQMNTEAFF. The chain joins TRBV18 to TRBJ1-1, with 7 bases identical to TRBD1. Germline V gene data show CDR1 as KGHSH and CDR2 as LQKENI. This CDR3 has 13 residues. With 8 bases clipped from V and 0 bases from J, the junction kept 3 bases outside the gene matches. The whole variable domain, remainder taken from reference TRBV18 and TRBJ1-1, is NAGVMQNPRHLVRRRGQEARLRCSPMKGHSHVYWYRQLPEEGLKFMVYLQKENIIDESGMPKERFSAEFPKEGPSILRIQQVVRGDSAAYFCASRGQMNTEAFFGQGTRLTVV.

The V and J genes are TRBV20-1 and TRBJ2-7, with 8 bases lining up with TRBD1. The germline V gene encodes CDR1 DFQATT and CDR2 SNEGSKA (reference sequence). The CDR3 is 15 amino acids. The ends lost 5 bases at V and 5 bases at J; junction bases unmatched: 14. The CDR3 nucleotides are TGCAGTGCTCACCGTGCTCAGGGGGCGACTGACGAGCAGTACTTC. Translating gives CSAHRAQGATDEQYF.

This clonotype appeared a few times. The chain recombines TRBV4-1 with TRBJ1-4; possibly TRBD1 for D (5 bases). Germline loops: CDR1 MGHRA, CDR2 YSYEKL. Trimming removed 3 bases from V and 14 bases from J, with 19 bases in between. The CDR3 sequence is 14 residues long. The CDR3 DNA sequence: TGCGCCAGCAGCCACCCCGACAGCCCCGGGTGGCTGTTTTTT. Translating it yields CASSHPDSPGWLFF.

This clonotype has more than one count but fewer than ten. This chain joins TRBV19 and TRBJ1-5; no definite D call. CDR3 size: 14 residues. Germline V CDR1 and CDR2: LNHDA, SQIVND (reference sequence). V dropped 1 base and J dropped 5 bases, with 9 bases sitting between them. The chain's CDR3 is CASSIVNSDQPQHF. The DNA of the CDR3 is TGTGCCAGTAGTATAGTTAACTCGGATCAGCCCCAGCATTTT.

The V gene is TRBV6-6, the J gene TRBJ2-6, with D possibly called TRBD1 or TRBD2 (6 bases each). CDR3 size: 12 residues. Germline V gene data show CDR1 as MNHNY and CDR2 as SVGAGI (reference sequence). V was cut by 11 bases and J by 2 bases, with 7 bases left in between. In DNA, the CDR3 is TGTGCCGGGGGGCCTGGGGCCAACGTCCTGACTTTC. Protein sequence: CAGGPGANVLTF.

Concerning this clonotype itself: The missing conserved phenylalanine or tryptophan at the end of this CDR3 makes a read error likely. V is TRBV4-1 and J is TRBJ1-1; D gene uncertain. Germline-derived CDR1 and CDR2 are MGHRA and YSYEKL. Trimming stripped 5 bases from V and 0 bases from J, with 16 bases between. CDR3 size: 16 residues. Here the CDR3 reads CASSGRPTPMNTEAFL. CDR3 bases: TGCGCCAGCAGCGGCAGACCGACACCCATGAACACTGAAGCTTTCTTG.

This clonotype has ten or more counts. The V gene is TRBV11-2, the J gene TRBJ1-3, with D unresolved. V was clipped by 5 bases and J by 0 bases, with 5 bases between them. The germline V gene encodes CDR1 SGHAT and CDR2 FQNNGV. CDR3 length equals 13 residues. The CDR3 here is CASSLTSGNTIYF. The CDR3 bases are TGTGCCAGCAGCCTTACCTCTGGAAACACCATATATTTT.

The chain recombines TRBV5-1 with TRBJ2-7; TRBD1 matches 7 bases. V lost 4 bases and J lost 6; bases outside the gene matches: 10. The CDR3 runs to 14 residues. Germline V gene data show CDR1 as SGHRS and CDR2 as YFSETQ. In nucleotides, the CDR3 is TGCGCCAGCAGCCGATACGGACAGGTCGGCGAGCAGTACTTC. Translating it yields CASSRYGQVGEQYF. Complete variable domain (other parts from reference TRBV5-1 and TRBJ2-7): KAGVTQTPRYLIKTRGQQVTLSCSPISGHRSVSWYQQTPGQGLQFLFEYFSETQRNKGNFPGRFSGRQFSNSRSEMNVSTLELGDSALYLCASSRYGQVGEQYFGPGTRLTVT.

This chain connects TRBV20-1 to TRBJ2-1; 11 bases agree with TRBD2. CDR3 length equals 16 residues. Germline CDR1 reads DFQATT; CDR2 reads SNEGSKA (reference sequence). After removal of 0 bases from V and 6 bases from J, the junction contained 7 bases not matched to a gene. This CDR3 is CSARDLSLAGGNEQFF. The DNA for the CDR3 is TGCAGTGCTAGAGATCTATCGCTAGCGGGGGGCAATGAGCAGTTCTTC.

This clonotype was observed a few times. The CDR3 DNA is TGTGCCAGCAGCTCAGAACCTTCCACAGATACGCAGTATTTT. Protein: CASSSEPSTDTQYF. The V call is TRBV27, the J call TRBJ2-3; D call uncertain. V dropped 6 bases and J dropped 2 bases, with 12 bases sitting between them. CDR1 and CDR2 from the germline V gene are MNHEY and SMNVEV (reference sequence). CDR3 length: 14 residues.

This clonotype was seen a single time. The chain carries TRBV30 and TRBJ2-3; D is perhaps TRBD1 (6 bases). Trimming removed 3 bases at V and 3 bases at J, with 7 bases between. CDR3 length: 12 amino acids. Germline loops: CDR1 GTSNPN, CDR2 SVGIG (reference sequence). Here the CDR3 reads CAWSRGTDTQYF. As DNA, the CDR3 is TGTGCCTGGAGCAGGGGTACAGATACGCAGTATTTT.

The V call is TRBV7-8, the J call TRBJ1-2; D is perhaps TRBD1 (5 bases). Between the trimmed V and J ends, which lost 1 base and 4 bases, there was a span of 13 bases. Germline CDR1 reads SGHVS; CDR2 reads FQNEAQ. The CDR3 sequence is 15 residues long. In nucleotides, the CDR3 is TGTGCCAGCAGCTTAGGCAGGGTTTGGCGCTATGGCTACACCTTC. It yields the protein CASSLGRVWRYGYTF.

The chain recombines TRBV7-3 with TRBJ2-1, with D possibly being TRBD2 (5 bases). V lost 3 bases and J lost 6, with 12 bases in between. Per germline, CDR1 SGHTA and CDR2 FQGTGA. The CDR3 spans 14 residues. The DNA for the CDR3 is TGTGCCAGCAGCTTGGACGGGATGCTCAATGAGCAGTTCTTC. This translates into CASSLDGMLNEQFF.

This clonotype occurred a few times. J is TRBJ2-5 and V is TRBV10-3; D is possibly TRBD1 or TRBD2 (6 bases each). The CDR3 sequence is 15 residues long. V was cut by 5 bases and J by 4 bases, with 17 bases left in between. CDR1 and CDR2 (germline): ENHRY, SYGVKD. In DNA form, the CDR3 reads TGTGCCATCAGTTCCCCCGGAGGGGGAGGAGAGACCCAGTACTTC. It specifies CAISSPGGGGETQYF.

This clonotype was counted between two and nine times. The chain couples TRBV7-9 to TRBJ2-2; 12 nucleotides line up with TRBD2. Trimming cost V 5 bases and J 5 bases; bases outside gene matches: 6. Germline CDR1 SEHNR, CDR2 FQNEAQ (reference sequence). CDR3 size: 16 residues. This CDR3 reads CASSHRLAGDTGELFF. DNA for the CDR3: TGTGCCAGCAGCCATCGACTAGCGGGAGATACCGGGGAGCTGTTTTTT.

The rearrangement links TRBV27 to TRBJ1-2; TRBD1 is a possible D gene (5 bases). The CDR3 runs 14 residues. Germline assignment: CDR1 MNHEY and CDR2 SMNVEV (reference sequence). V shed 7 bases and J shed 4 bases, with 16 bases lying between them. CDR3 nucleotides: TGTGCCAGCAAATCCCGCGGGGGTAGCTATGGCTACACCTTC. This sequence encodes CASKSRGGSYGYTF.

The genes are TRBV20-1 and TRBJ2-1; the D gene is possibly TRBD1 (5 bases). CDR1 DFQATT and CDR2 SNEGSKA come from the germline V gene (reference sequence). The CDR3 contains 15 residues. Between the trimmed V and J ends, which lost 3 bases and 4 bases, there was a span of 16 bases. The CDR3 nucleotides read TGCAGTGCTAGTAGGGGCAGGGTCCTATACAATGAGCAGTTCTTC. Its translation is CSASRGRVLYNEQFF.

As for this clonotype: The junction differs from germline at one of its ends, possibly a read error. This CDR3 is CASSLEINQPQHF. The CDR3, as DNA: TGTGCCAGCAGCTTAGAGATTAATCAACCCCAGCATTTT. The chain recombines TRBV7-2 with TRBJ1-5; D remains unclear. The germline V gene encodes CDR1 SGHTA and CDR2 FQGNSA. The CDR3 has 13 amino acids.

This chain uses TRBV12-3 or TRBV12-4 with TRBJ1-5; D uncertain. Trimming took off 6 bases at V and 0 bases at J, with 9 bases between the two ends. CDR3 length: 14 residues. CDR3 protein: CASSPQFSNQPQHF. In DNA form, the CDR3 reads TGTGCCAGCAGCCCGCAGTTTAGCAATCAGCCCCAGCATTTT.

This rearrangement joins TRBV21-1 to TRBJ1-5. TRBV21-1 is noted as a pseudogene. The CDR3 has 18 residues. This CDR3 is CASSKARRREISNQPQHF. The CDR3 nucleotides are TGTGCCAGCAGCAAAGCCCGGCGGCGGGAGATTAGCAATCAGCCCCAGCATTTT.